This T cell receptor (beta chain) appears in the sequencing data of a study of PD-L1 blockade in urothelial cancer. Time point denoted: pretreatment peripheral blood. Here immunoSEQ multiplex PCR was the method, and the copy in TCRdb shows in-frame clones only, minus some. The table records approximately 94,000 clones, around 87% of them present only once. This material consisted of PBMCs, taken around atezolizumab (anti-PD-L1) treatment. The source is a man aged 55 to 69 with urothelial cancer.

This chain's CDR3 is CASSLAGNSNQPQHF. The CDR3 bases are TGCGCCAGCAGCTTGGCGGGTAATAGCAATCAGCCCCAGCATTTT. The chain combines TRBV5-1 with TRBJ1-5; D not certain. The V gene's germline CDR1 is SGHRS and CDR2 YFSETQ. This CDR3 comprises 15 residues. The V gene lost 0 bases and the J gene lost 0 bases, with 7 bases spanning the gap.